These 20 T cell receptor beta chains share one sample of origin, sequenced in a study of cytomegalovirus exposure and HLA in healthy donors. Use of 60 Vbeta and 13 Jbeta primers characterized the PCR. The protocol was immunoSEQ multiplex PCR, while the TCRdb copy is restricted to in-frame clones and leaves out a portion. The sample carries 150,000 or so clones, approximately 80% recorded once. Sequences were obtained from PBMCs. The receptors shown here come from a woman aged 25 to 39 in good health and CMV-seronegative.

The chain links TRBV27 to TRBJ2-5, with D maybe TRBD1 (7 bases). CDR1 is MNHEY and CDR2 is SMNVEV in the germline V gene (reference sequence). V was clipped by 2 bases and J by 0 bases, with 10 bases between them. The CDR3 has 15 amino acids. The CDR3 DNA is TGTGCCAGCAGTTTACGCGGGACAGACCAAGAGACCCAGTACTTC. It codes for CASSLRGTDQETQYF.

This chain connects TRBV7-9 to TRBJ1-2; possibly TRBD1 for D (5 bases). V shed 0 bases and J shed 0 bases, with 5 bases lying between them. Per germline, CDR1 SEHNR and CDR2 FQNEAQ (reference sequence). The CDR3 totals 14 residues. The CDR3 coding sequence is TGTGCCAGCAGCTTAGCGGACACTAACTATGGCTACACCTTC. Translation: CASSLADTNYGYTF.

V usage is TRBV29-1 and J usage is TRBJ1-5; D might be TRBD1 (5 bases). Trimming shortened V by 6 bases and J by 6 bases, and 15 bases separated the two germline ends. There are 13 residues in the CDR3. Germline assignment: CDR1 SQVTM and CDR2 ANQGSEA. CDR3 residues: CSVGSRAGQPQHF. CDR3 bases: TGCAGCGTCGGCTCCAGGGCCGGTCAGCCCCAGCATTTT. Supplemented by reference TRBV29-1 and TRBJ1-5, the full variable domain reads SAVISQKPSRDICQRGTSLTIQCQVDSQVTMMFWYRQQPGQSLTLIATANQGSEATYESGFVIDKFPISRPNLTFSTLTVSNMSPEDSSIYLCSVGSRAGQPQHFGDGTRLSIL.

The CDR3 nucleotides are TGTGCCAGCAGTGATCAGTCCGGGGGAGACACTGAAGCTTTCTTT. Amino acids: CASSDQSGGDTEAFF. The V call is TRBV2, the J call TRBJ1-1; a possible D gene is TRBD1 (5 bases). Germline assignment: CDR1 SNHLY and CDR2 FYNNEI. The CDR3 spans 15 residues. Trimming took off 3 bases at V and 3 bases at J, with 14 bases between the two ends.

The chain carries TRBV15 and TRBJ1-2; TRBD1 matches 7 bases. Germline V gives CDR1 LNHNV, CDR2 YYDKDF (reference sequence). V was pared by 2 bases and J by 4 bases, with 4 bases of the junction left unmatched. The CDR3 is 14 residues long. As DNA, the CDR3 is TGTGCCACCAGCAGATCACAGGGGTCCTATGGCTACACCTTC. This encodes CATSRSQGSYGYTF.

This chain joins TRBV18 and TRBJ1-5, with TRBD1 identical over 8 bases. Trimming at V came to 2 bases and at J to 6 bases, leaving 6 bases not matched to a gene. The length of the CDR3 is 15 residues. Germline CDR1 and CDR2: KGHSH and LQKENI. The CDR3 coding sequence is TGTGCCAGCTCACCAGGCAGGGGGCGCACTCAGCCCCAGCATTTT. This gives the protein CASSPGRGRTQPQHF.

This chain connects TRBV14 to TRBJ2-5; no clear D gene. The V and J ends lost 0 bases and 5 bases respectively, with 16 bases between them. The CDR3 is 16 amino acids. Germline V gene data show CDR1 as SGHDN and CDR2 as FVKESK. The CDR3 spells CASSQDYSPSEETQYF. CDR3 DNA: TGTGCCAGCAGCCAAGATTACTCGCCCAGCGAGGAGACCCAGTACTTC.

This clone was observed once. The chain couples TRBV13 to TRBJ1-1, with 9 bases lining up with TRBD1. V was clipped by 5 bases and J by 5 bases; unmatched bases: 6. CDR1 is PRHDT and CDR2 is FYEKMQ in the germline V gene (reference sequence). This CDR3 comprises 14 residues. CDR3 region: CASSERTGVTEAFF. The CDR3 DNA reads TGTGCCAGCAGCGAGAGGACAGGGGTAACTGAAGCTTTCTTT.

This clone appeared once. The J gene is TRBJ2-7, the V gene TRBV4-3, with D hard to call. The CDR3 is 15 residues long. Trimming took 1 base from V and 2 from J, leaving 12 bases between them. Germline V CDR1 and CDR2: LGHNA, YSLEER. In DNA, the CDR3 is TGCGCCAGCAGCCAAGTTCGGTGCTACCCCTACGAGCAGTACTTC. Translation gives CASSQVRCYPYEQYF.

The chain combines TRBV9 with TRBJ2-7, with D maybe TRBD2 (6 bases). Germline V gene data show CDR1 as SGDLS and CDR2 as YYNGEE. Deletions cut 4 bases from V and 2 bases from J, with 16 bases between. The CDR3 has 15 residues. This CDR3 reads CASSPGGSGTYEQYF. CDR3 coding DNA: TGTGCCAGCAGCCCTGGGGGTAGCGGTACCTACGAGCAGTACTTC.

The V call is TRBV7-2, the J call TRBJ1-5, with D unclear. V was pared by 5 bases and J by 0 bases, with 8 bases between. The germline CDR1 and CDR2 sequences are SGHTA and FQGNSA. The CDR3 covers 14 residues. The CDR3 region is CASSPELSNQPQHF. CDR3 nucleotide sequence: TGTGCCAGCAGCCCCGAACTTAGCAATCAGCCCCAGCATTTT.

With respect to this clone: The junction differs from germline at one of its ends, possibly a read error. The rearrangement links TRBV29-1 to TRBJ1-2, with D possibly matching TRBD1 (5 bases). The CDR3 totals 15 residues. Germline V gene sequence: CDR1 SQVTM, CDR2 ANQGSEA. CDR3 nucleotide sequence: TGCAGCGTTGATCCGGGGGAAACCCCACCTAGTGGCTACCCCTTC. Translated: CSVDPGETPPSGYPF.

The genes are TRBV30 and TRBJ1-5; TRBD1 is a possible D gene (6 bases). Trimming pared 1 base from V and 4 bases from J, leaving 14 bases between. The germline CDR1 and CDR2 sequences are GTSNPN and SVGIG (reference sequence). The CDR3 totals 15 residues. Written as DNA, the CDR3 is TGTGCCTGGAGTGGGGGGCCAGCCGGGAATCAGCCCCAGCATTTT. Amino acids: CAWSGGPAGNQPQHF.

A few counts support this clone. The chain recombines TRBV19 with TRBJ2-3; D may be TRBD2 (5 bases). V lost 5 bases and J lost 4, with 13 bases in between. This CDR3 spans 14 amino acids. The germline V gene has CDR1 LNHDA and CDR2 SQIVND (reference sequence). The CDR3 region has the DNA TGTGCCAGTAGTGGTGGGAGAGTTTCAGATACGCAGTATTTT. This gives the protein CASSGGRVSDTQYF.

The J gene is TRBJ2-1, the V gene TRBV9; D uncertain. The V and J ends lost 2 bases and 5 bases respectively, with 8 bases between them. The CDR3 has 13 residues. The germline CDR1 and CDR2 sequences are SGDLS and YYNGEE. This chain's CDR3 is CASSVKSDNEQFF. The CDR3 coding sequence is TGTGCCAGCAGCGTCAAGAGTGACAATGAGCAGTTCTTC.

This sequence joins TRBV4-3 and TRBJ2-2; no reliable D call. The V and J ends lost 0 bases and 7 bases respectively, with 15 bases between them. This CDR3 spans 16 amino acids. Germline lookup yields CDR1 LGHNA and CDR2 YSLEER. This CDR3 is CASSQEGTARNGELFF. The CDR3 DNA is TGCGCCAGCAGCCAAGAAGGAACGGCGAGGAACGGGGAGCTGTTTTTT.

The chain recombines TRBV4-2 with TRBJ2-4, with 7 bases identical to TRBD2. CDR1 LGHNA and CDR2 YNFKEQ come from the germline V gene. The length of the CDR3 is 18 residues. The ends lost 0 bases at V and 3 bases at J; junction bases unmatched: 11. The DNA for the CDR3 is TGTGCCAGCAGCCAAGATGGTGGGAGGGGATGGGGCAAAAACATTCAGTACTTC. Translating gives CASSQDGGRGWGKNIQYF.

This clone came up a few times. CDR3 DNA: TGTGCCTGGGGACAGGGAGCCGAGCAGCCCCAGCATTTT. Protein: CAWGQGAEQPQHF. The V and J genes are TRBV30 and TRBJ1-5, with 8 nucleotides matching TRBD1. Germline V gene data show CDR1 as GTSNPN and CDR2 as SVGIG (reference sequence). The CDR3 spans 13 residues. J was trimmed by 7 bases and V by 5 bases; bases with no gene match: 7.

The V call is TRBV6-1, the J call TRBJ2-1; 10 bases match TRBD2. J was trimmed by 4 bases and V by 3 bases; bases with no gene match: 12. This CDR3 region has 18 residues. In germline, CDR1 is MNHNS, CDR2 SASEGT. The DNA of the CDR3 is TGTGCCAGCAGTGACGAAGCTAGCGGGGGTTTACAATACAATGAGCAGTTCTTC. Translating gives CASSDEASGGLQYNEQFF.

V usage is TRBV18 and J usage is TRBJ2-7; 14 bases fit TRBD2. There are 17 residues in the CDR3. CDR1 and CDR2 (germline): KGHSH, LQKENI. Losses at the gene ends were 3 bases for V and 1 base for J; bases not matched to a gene: 5. The CDR3 DNA is TGTGCCAGCTCACCTCCGGGACTAGCGGGGGAATCCTACGAGCAGTACTTC. Its translation: CASSPPGLAGESYEQYF.